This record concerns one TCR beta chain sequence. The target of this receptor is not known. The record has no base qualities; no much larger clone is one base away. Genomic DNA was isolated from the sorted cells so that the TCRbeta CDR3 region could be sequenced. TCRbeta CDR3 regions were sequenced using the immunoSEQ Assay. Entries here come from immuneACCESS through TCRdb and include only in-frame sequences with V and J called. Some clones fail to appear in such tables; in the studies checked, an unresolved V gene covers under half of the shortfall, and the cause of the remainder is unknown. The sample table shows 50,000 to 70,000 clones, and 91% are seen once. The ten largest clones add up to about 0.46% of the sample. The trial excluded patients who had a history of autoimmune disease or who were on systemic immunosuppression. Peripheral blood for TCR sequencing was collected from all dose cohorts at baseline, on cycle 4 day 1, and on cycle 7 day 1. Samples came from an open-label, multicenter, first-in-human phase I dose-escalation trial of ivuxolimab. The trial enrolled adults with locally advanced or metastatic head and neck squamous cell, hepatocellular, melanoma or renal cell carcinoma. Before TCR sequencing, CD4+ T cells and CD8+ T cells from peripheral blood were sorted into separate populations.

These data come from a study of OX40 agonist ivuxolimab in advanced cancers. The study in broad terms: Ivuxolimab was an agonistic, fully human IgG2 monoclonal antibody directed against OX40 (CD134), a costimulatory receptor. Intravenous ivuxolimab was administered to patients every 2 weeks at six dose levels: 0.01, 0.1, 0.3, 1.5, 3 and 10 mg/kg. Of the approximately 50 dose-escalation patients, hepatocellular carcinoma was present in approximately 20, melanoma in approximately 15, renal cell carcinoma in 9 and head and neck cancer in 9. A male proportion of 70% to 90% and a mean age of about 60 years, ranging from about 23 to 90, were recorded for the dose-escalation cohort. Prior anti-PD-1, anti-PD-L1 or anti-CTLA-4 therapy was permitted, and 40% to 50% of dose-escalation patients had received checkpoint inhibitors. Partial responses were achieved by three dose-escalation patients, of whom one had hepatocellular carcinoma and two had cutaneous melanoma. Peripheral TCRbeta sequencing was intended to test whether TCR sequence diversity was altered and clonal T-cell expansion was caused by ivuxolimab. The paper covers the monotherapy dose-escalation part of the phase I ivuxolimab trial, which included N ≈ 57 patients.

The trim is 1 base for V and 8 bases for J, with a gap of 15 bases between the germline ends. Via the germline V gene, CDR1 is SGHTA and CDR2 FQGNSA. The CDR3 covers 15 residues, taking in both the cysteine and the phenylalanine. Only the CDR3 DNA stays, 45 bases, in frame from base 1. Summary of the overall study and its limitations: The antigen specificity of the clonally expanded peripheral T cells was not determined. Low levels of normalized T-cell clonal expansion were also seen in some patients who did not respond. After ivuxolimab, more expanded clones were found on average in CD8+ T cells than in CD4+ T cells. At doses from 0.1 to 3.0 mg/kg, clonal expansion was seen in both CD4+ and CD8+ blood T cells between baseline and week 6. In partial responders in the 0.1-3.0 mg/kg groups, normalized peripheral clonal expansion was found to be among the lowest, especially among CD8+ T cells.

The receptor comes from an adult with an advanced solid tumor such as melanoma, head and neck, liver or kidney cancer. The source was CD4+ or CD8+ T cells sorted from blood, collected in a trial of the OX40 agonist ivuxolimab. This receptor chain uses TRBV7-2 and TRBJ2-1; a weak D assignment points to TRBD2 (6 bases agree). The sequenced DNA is TGTGCCAGCAGCTTAGAGGGAGGAAGAATGGATGAGCAGTTCTTC. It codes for CASSLEGGRMDEQFF.